In its sample, the clone carrying this T cell receptor (beta chain) was seen many times. Its target is unknown. The data were obtained in a study of identical twins. The CDR3 consists of 13 residues. CDR1 is SQVTM, CDR2 ANQGSEA, per germline. Between the trimmed V and J ends, which lost 4 bases and 5 bases, there was a span of 15 bases. TCRdb itself ran the 5' RACE reads through MiXCR, one entry per CDR3 protein. The repertoire holds about 570,000 distinct CDR3 sequences, with roughly 9.5% as singletons. Study-level points and caveats: Abundant cord blood beta clonotypes carried fewer insertions; memory repertoires showed none.

Another study also made use of these data, one on yellow fever vaccine responses in identical twins. In that study: The T cell response to vaccination in identical twins was reportedly partly convergent and partly personalized.

This sequence was found in a woman between 18 and 29 years old in good health. The chain has TRBV29-1 and TRBJ2-7; possible D gene TRBD2, 5 bases. Specimen: PBMCs. CDR3 sequence: CSVGERVVNEQYF. The CDR3 bases are TGCAGCGTTGGCGAGAGGGTCGTTAACGAGCAGTACTTC.